The 6 T cell receptor beta chains presented below share a single source sample, sequenced in a study of blood T cell repertoires in COVID-19. Libraries were prepared by immunoSEQ multiplex PCR; TCRdb keeps only in-frame clonotypes and omits some of them. The data contain roughly 250,000 clones, 87% of them singletons. The sample comprised PBMCs or T cells enriched from blood (not recorded which). The receptor set was obtained from a woman in her thirties with acute COVID-19.

This sequence joins TRBV6-5 and TRBJ2-7, with D maybe TRBD2 (6 bases). V lost 0 bases to trimming and J lost 0 bases, with 9 bases between them. The germline CDR1 and CDR2 sequences are MNHEY and SVGAGI. This CDR3 comprises 15 residues. The CDR3 nucleotides read TGTGCCAGCAGTTACTCAAGGGAGGTCTCCTACGAGCAGTACTTC. It translates to CASSYSREVSYEQYF.

About this clone: This sample includes further DNA sequences coding for the same CDR3. The gene calls are TRBV27 and TRBJ2-7; unclear D gene. The CDR3 totals 11 residues. Germline assignment: CDR1 MNHEY and CDR2 SMNVEV (reference sequence). The ends were cut back, 4 bases at V and 4 bases at J, with 5 bases in the middle. The CDR3 bases are TGTGCCAGCAGTTCCCTATACGAGCAGTACTTC. As protein: CASSSLYEQYF.

This clone was picked up one time. The gene calls are TRBV25-1 and TRBJ2-5; 7 bases align to TRBD2. CDR3 length: 14 residues. J gave up 3 bases and V 3 bases, and 4 bases lay outside the gene matches. The germline V gene has CDR1 MGHDK and CDR2 SYGVNS. CDR3 sequence reads: CASSDLGGEETQYF. The DNA of the CDR3 is TGTGCCAGCAGTGATCTGGGGGGGGAAGAGACCCAGTACTTC.

The rearrangement uses TRBV14 and TRBJ2-5; D may be TRBD2 (5 bases). Germline CDR1 and CDR2: SGHDN and FVKESK. The CDR3 has 14 residues. Trimming took off 0 bases at V and 5 bases at J, with 10 bases between the two ends. CDR3 nucleotides: TGTGCCAGCAGCCAAGAGGTAGCGAGGGAGACCCAGTACTTC. It encodes CASSQEVARETQYF.

The rearrangement uses TRBV5-1 and TRBJ1-6; tentative D call: TRBD1 (6 bases). CDR3 length: 17 residues. Per germline, CDR1 SGHRS and CDR2 YFSETQ. Trimming cost V 4 bases and J 5 bases, with 19 bases left between them. CDR3 protein: CASSPGGGAPDNSPLHF. The CDR3 DNA is TGCGCCAGCAGCCCCGGCGGGGGGGCTCCAGATAATTCACCCCTCCACTTT.

The V gene is TRBV5-5, the J gene TRBJ1-5; D possibly corresponds to TRBD1 (6 bases). The CDR3 loop spans 16 amino acids. Germline lookup yields CDR1 SGHKS and CDR2 YYEKEE (reference sequence). Trimming shortened V by 2 bases and J by 0 bases, and 12 bases separated the two germline ends. CDR3 in DNA: TGTGCCAGCAGCTTTGACACAGGGAGTAGCAATCAGCCCCAGCATTTT. Amino acid sequence: CASSFDTGSSNQPQHF. Full variable domain (outside the CDR3, taken from reference TRBV5-5 and TRBJ1-5): DAGVTQSPTHLIKTRGQQVTLRCSPISGHKSVSWYQQVLGQGPQFIFQYYEKEERGRGNFPDRFSARQFPNYSSELNVNALLLGDSALYLCASSFDTGSSNQPQHFGDGTRLSIL.